Given below is one TCR beta chain in context. What it binds is not known. This entry belongs to a study of post-analysis software for immune sequencing data. Study results and limitations: Elevated frequency relative to controls characterized four or five TRBV segments in patients, TRBV5-6, TRBV5-1 and TRBV20-1 among them.

Germline loops: CDR1 SGHTA, CDR2 FQGTGA. The CDR3 loop spans 13 amino acids. V dropped 6 bases and J dropped 6 bases, with 13 bases sitting between them. cDNA libraries of TCR beta carried unique molecular identifiers. TCRdb redid the calling of the PCR reads with MiXCR, one entry per CDR3 protein. Of 750,000 to 900,000 distinct CDR3 sequences listed, around 46% are singletons. The chain employs TRBV7-3 and TRBJ2-3, with D possibly being TRBD1 (5 bases). The source is a girl between 10 and 17 years old with multiple sclerosis. Source material: blood. The CDR3 sequence is CASRQAPCDTQYF. The CDR3 DNA is TGTGCCAGCAGACAGGCACCTTGTGATACGCAGTATTTT.